The subject of this entry is one TCR beta chain. These data are taken from a study of CD8 T cells in Susac syndrome. The CDR3 has 13 residues. The germline CDR1 and CDR2 sequences are KGHDR and SFDVKD. With 4 bases removed from V and 3 bases from J, the gap between germline ends came to 8 bases. About 0.45 to 1 ug RNA was reverse transcribed with random hexamers. Coverage of TCR beta CDR3 amplification by immunoSEQ multiplex PCR extended to 54 Vbeta and 13 Jbeta. TCRdb re-called the immunoSEQ multiplex PCR reads through MiXCR, storing one row per CDR3 protein. The sample has 150,000 to 200,000 distinct CDR3 sequences; less than 95% are singletons.

The chain is built from TRBV24-1 and TRBJ2-5, with D possibly called TRBD1 or TRBD2 (5 bases each). Specimen: CD4+ T cells from PBMCs. The TCR comes from a human donor with multiple sclerosis. CDR3 amino acids: CATSEGVEETQYF. The CDR3 DNA is TGTGCCACCAGTGAGGGGGTTGAAGAGACCCAGTACTTC.